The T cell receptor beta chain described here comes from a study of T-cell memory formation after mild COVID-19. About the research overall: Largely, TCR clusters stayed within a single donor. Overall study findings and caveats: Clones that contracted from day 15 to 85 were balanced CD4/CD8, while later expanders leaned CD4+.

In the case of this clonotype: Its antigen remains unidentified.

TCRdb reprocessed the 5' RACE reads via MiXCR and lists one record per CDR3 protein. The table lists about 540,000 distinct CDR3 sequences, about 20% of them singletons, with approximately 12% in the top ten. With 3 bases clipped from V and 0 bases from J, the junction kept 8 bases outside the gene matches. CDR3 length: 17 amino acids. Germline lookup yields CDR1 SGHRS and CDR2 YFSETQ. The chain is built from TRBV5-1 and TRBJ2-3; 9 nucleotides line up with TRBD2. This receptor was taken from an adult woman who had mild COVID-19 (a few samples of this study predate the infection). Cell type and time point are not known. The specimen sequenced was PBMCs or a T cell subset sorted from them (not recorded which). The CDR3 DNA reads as TGCGCCAGCAGCTCCGCGACTAGCGGAGTTAGCACAGATACGCAGTATTTT. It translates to CASSSATSGVSTDTQYF. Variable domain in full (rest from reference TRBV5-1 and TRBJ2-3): KAGVTQTPRYLIKTRGQQVTLSCSPISGHRSVSWYQQTPGQGLQFLFEYFSETQRNKGNFPGRFSGRQFSNSRSEMNVSTLELGDSALYLCASSSATSGVSTDTQYFGPGTRLTVL.